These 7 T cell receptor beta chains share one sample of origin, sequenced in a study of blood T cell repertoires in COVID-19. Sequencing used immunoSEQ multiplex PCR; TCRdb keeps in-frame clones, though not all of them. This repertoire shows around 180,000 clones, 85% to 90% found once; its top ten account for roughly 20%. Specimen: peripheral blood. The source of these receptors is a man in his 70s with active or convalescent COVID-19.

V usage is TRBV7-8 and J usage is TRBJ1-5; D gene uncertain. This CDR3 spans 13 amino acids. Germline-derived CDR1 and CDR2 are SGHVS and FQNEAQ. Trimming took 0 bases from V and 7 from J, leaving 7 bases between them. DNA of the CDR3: TGTGCCAGCAGCTTAGCGGCCGGGCAGCCCCAGCATTTT. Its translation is CASSLAAGQPQHF.

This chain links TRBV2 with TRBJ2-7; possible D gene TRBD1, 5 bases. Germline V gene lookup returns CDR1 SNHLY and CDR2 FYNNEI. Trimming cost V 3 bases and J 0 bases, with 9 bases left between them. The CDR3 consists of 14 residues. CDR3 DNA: TGTGCCAGCAGTGATCAGGGTAGCTCCTACGAGCAGTACTTC. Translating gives CASSDQGSSYEQYF.

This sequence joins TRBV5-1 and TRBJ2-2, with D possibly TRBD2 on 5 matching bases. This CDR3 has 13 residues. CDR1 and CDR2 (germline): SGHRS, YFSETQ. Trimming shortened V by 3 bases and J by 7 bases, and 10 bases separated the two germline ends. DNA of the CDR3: TGCGCCAGCAGCTCCCTGGGGAGCGGGGAGCTGTTTTTT. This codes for CASSSLGSGELFF.

The CDR3 sequence: CASSLGAYPYEQYF. In DNA form, the CDR3 reads TGTGCCAGCAGCTTGGGTGCCTATCCCTACGAGCAGTACTTC. This chain joins TRBV5-4 and TRBJ2-7; D remains unclear. The CDR3 extends over 14 amino acids. Trimming shortened V by 0 bases and J by 2 bases, and 9 bases separated the two germline ends. Germline values: CDR1 SGHNT, CDR2 YYREEE (reference sequence).

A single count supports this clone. CDR3 amino acids: CASSYSRHGYTF. CDR3 in DNA: TGTGCCAGCAGTTACTCGAGGCATGGCTACACCTTC. V and J are TRBV6-2 or TRBV6-3 and TRBJ1-2; no definite D call. The CDR3 sequence is 12 residues long. CDR1 and CDR2 (germline): MNHEY, SVGEGT. V lost 0 bases, J lost 6 bases, and 5 bases lay in between.

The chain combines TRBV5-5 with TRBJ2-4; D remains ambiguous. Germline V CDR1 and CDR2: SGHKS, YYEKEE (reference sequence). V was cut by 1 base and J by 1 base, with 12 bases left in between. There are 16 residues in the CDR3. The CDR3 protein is CASSLRGLGAKNIQYF. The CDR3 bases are TGTGCCAGCAGCTTGAGAGGCCTCGGGGCCAAAAACATTCAGTACTTC.

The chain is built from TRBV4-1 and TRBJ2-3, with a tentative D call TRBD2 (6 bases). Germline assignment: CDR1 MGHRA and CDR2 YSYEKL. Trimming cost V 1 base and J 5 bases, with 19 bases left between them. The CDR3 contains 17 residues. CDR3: CASSQAPPSGAGDTQYF. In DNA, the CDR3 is TGCGCCAGCAGCCAAGCCCCCCCCTCGGGAGCGGGAGATACGCAGTATTTT.